Following are 22 T cell receptor beta chains from one sample sequenced in a study of blood T cell repertoires in COVID-19. Sequencing was performed with immunoSEQ multiplex PCR; in TCRdb, only in-frame clones are kept and a portion is missing. This table has 140,000 to 150,000 clones, 84% appearing once. What was sequenced was PBMCs or T cells enriched from blood (not recorded which). Receptors originate from a woman aged 45-59 years who had been exposed to COVID-19.

V and J are TRBV30 and TRBJ2-7; D call uncertain. The V gene lost 0 bases and the J gene lost 7 bases, with 7 bases spanning the gap. CDR3 length: 11 residues. Germline V lookup: CDR1 GTSNPN, CDR2 SVGIG (reference sequence). Here the CDR3 DNA reads TGTGCCTGGAGTGTACTGAGAGAGCAGTACTTC. This codes for CAWSVLREQYF. The full variable domain, its missing parts supplied by reference TRBV30 and TRBJ2-7, is SQTIHQWPATLVQPVGSPLSLECTVEGTSNPNLYWYRQAAGRGLQLLFYSVGIGQISSEVPQNLSASRPQDRQFILSSKKLLLSDSGFYLCAWSVLREQYFGPGTRLTVT.

The chain links TRBV5-1 to TRBJ1-3; tentative D call: TRBD1 (6 bases). The CDR3 runs 15 residues. CDR1 and CDR2 from the germline V gene are SGHRS and YFSETQ. V was clipped by 0 bases and J by 4 bases, with 11 bases between them. CDR3 nucleotides: TGCGCCAGCAGCTTGGACGGGGGGCCCGGAAACACCATATATTTT. Protein product: CASSLDGGPGNTIYF.

The rearrangement links TRBV25-1 to TRBJ1-2; the D gene is possibly TRBD1 (5 bases). Trimming cost V 4 bases and J 4 bases, with 13 bases left between them. CDR1 is MGHDK, CDR2 SYGVNS, per germline. This CDR3 spans 14 amino acids. CDR3 sequence (DNA): TGTGCCAGCAGTGCCTCGACAGCCCGCTATGGCTACACCTTC. This encodes CASSASTARYGYTF.

V gene TRBV9 combines with J gene TRBJ2-7, with 10 bases aligning to TRBD1. This CDR3 spans 14 amino acids. CDR1 and CDR2 from the germline V gene are SGDLS and YYNGEE. J lost 3 bases, V lost 4 bases, and 4 bases had no gene match. As DNA, the CDR3 is TGTGCCAGCAGCCCGGGACAGGGGATCTACGAGCAGTACTTC. This translates into CASSPGQGIYEQYF.

This clone has only a few counts. The V and J genes are TRBV6-2 or TRBV6-3 and TRBJ1-2; 9 bases align to TRBD1. The CDR3 is made up of 16 amino acids. Per germline, CDR1 MNHEY and CDR2 SVGEGT. The V and J ends lost 5 bases and 1 base, in that order; junction bases with no gene match: 8. The DNA of the CDR3 is TGTGCCAGCAGTCGGGACAGGGCAAGGGGTAACTATGGCTACACCTTC. Translating gives CASSRDRARGNYGYTF.

The chain carries TRBV12-2 and TRBJ2-1; the D segment call TRBD2 is taken from the table without a DNA check. TRBV12-2 is given as a pseudogene. The CDR3 spans 16 residues. DNA of the CDR3: TGTGCAAGTCGCGTCCAGCGGGGGCGAACGGGGAATGAGCAGTTCTTC. Amino acids: CASRVQRGRTGNEQFF.

This clone was found once. V is TRBV4-2 and J is TRBJ2-3; 9 bases line up with TRBD2. Germline lookup yields CDR1 LGHNA and CDR2 YNFKEQ. The junction had 13 bases not matched to a gene; V was cut back by 2 bases and J by 4 bases. CDR3 length: 18 amino acids. The CDR3 DNA follows: TGTGCCAGCAGCCAACATTTACTAGCGGGCGCGGTCCCAGATACGCAGTATTTT. Amino acids: CASSQHLLAGAVPDTQYF.

The chain links TRBV25-1 to TRBJ2-7; the D is unclear. The germline CDR1 and CDR2 sequences are MGHDK and SYGVNS. The CDR3 contains 17 residues. The ends were cut back, 5 bases at V and 1 base at J, with 21 bases in the middle. The chain's CDR3 is CASSPPPTFVRSYEQYF. The CDR3 DNA follows: TGTGCCAGCAGTCCACCACCCACCTTCGTGAGGTCCTACGAGCAGTACTTC.

The chain carries TRBV7-2 and TRBJ1-4; maybe TRBD1 (6 bases). The CDR3 is 17 amino acids. The V gene's germline CDR1 is SGHTA and CDR2 FQGNSA. Trimming shortened V by 1 base and J by 2 bases, and 14 bases separated the two germline ends. The CDR3 nucleotides are TGTGCCAGCAGCTTAGGGGACACATGGGGTACTAATGAAAAACTGTTTTTT. Its protein is CASSLGDTWGTNEKLFF.

The chain links TRBV11-2 to TRBJ1-3, with 9 nucleotides matching TRBD1. The V gene's germline CDR1 is SGHAT and CDR2 FQNNGV. This CDR3 spans 13 amino acids. V lost 6 bases, J lost 8 bases, and 5 bases stayed unmatched. DNA of the CDR3: TGTGCCAGCAGTGGGACAGGGTGGGACACCATATATTTT. Its protein product is CASSGTGWDTIYF.

The J gene is TRBJ1-1, the V gene TRBV9; maybe TRBD1 (6 bases). The germline V and J ends were trimmed by 0 bases and 4 bases, with 10 bases remaining between them. The CDR3 loop spans 14 amino acids. Germline loops: CDR1 SGDLS, CDR2 YYNGEE. DNA for the CDR3: TGTGCCAGCAGCGTAGGGGCAGGGGCCACTGAAGCTTTCTTT. It codes for CASSVGAGATEAFF.

The V call is TRBV6-5, the J call TRBJ2-7, with 9 bases fitting TRBD1. Germline V CDR1 and CDR2: MNHEY, SVGAGI. V dropped 6 bases and J dropped 6; count of bases not matched to a gene: 3. The CDR3 runs 12 residues. This chain's CDR3 is CASSLQGAEQYF. CDR3 coding DNA: TGTGCCAGCAGCTTACAGGGGGCCGAGCAGTACTTC.

V is TRBV4-1 and J is TRBJ1-1; D unclear. The germline V gene has CDR1 MGHRA and CDR2 YSYEKL. This CDR3 is 17 amino acids long. With 3 bases removed from V and 3 bases from J, the gap between germline ends came to 20 bases. The CDR3 DNA sequence: TGCGCCAGCAGCCACCCCCCGCGGGTCCCGCTGGACACTGAAGCTTTCTTT. Its translation: CASSHPPRVPLDTEAFF.

This clone was seen a few times. The J gene is TRBJ2-5, the V gene TRBV5-6; 11 nucleotides match TRBD2. The germline CDR1 and CDR2 sequences are SGHDT and YYEEEE. Unmatched junction bases numbered 5, after V lost 0 bases and J lost 4 bases. The CDR3 totals 16 residues. Written as DNA, the CDR3 is TGTGCCAGCAGCTTGGGACTAGCGGGAAGTAGAGAGACCCAGTACTTC. It codes for CASSLGLAGSRETQYF.

This sequence joins TRBV5-1 and TRBJ2-1, with 12 bases matching TRBD2. The germline V gene has CDR1 SGHRS and CDR2 YFSETQ. V dropped 2 bases and J dropped 4; count of bases not matched to a gene: 19. The CDR3 length is 21 residues. CDR3 sequence reads: CASSFQPTSGRSFFGYNEQFF. DNA of the CDR3: TGCGCCAGCAGCTTCCAGCCGACTAGCGGGAGAAGTTTTTTTGGTTACAATGAGCAGTTCTTC.

A single count supports this clone. The chain couples TRBV10-1 to TRBJ1-1, with unresolved D. Per germline, CDR1 WNHNN and CDR2 SYGVQD (reference sequence). This CDR3 has 13 amino acids. Trimming shortened V by 6 bases and J by 2 bases, and 10 bases separated the two germline ends. The CDR3 sequence: CASSPNSNTEAFF. The DNA for the CDR3 is TGCGCCAGCAGCCCTAATTCTAACACTGAAGCTTTCTTT.

This clone was counted between two and nine times. The V and J genes are TRBV5-1 and TRBJ1-6; unclear D gene. Germline V gene sequence: CDR1 SGHRS, CDR2 YFSETQ. CDR3 size: 12 residues. The V and J ends lost 4 bases and 8 bases respectively, with 7 bases between them. The CDR3 here is CASSHMDSPLHF. The CDR3 DNA is TGCGCCAGCAGCCACATGGATTCACCCCTCCACTTT.

The chain carries TRBV7-2 and TRBJ1-2, with 9 positions matching TRBD1. The CDR3 has 14 residues. Germline CDR1 and CDR2: SGHTA and FQGNSA. The V gene end was trimmed by 5 bases and the J gene end by 8 bases; junction bases not matched to a gene: 9. Written as DNA, the CDR3 is TGTGCCAGCAGCGACCGGGACAGGGCTCCCGGCTACACCTTC. This codes for CASSDRDRAPGYTF. Together with reference TRBV7-2 and TRBJ1-2, the CDR3 gives the full variable domain: GAGVSQSPSNKVTEKGKDVELRCDPISGHTALYWYRQSLGQGLEFLIYFQGNSAPDKSGLPSDRFSAERTGGSVSTLTIQRTQQEDSAVYLCASSDRDRAPGYTFGSGTRLTVV.

The chain recombines TRBV5-8 with TRBJ1-2; 7 nucleotides line up with TRBD1. The V and J ends lost 0 bases and 2 bases, in that order; junction bases with no gene match: 4. Germline CDR1 SGHTS, CDR2 YDEGEE. The CDR3 loop spans 15 amino acids. This CDR3 is CASSLGATGNYGYTF. The DNA for the CDR3 is TGTGCCAGCAGCTTGGGGGCGACAGGGAACTATGGCTACACCTTC.

The V and J genes are TRBV12-3 or TRBV12-4 and TRBJ1-3; D is perhaps TRBD1 (5 bases). V lost 6 bases to trimming and J lost 0 bases, with 6 bases between them. This CDR3 has 13 amino acids. The CDR3 bases are TGTGCCAGCAGAGGGGACTCTGGAAACACCATATATTTT. Protein sequence: CASRGDSGNTIYF.

This clone was seen at least ten times. The CDR3, as DNA: TGTGCCAGCAGCTTAGGCCGGGCAGGGGGAGGTGGAAACACCATATATTTT. Protein product: CASSLGRAGGGGNTIYF. The J gene is TRBJ1-3, the V gene TRBV7-6, with 7 bases that match TRBD1. Germline CDR1 reads SGHVS; CDR2 reads FNYEAQ. V gave up 1 base and J gave up 3 bases; unmatched junction bases: 9. CDR3 length equals 17 residues.

The chain joins TRBV27 to TRBJ2-7; 11 bases are a match to TRBD1. From germline, CDR1 is MNHEY and CDR2 SMNVEV (reference sequence). This CDR3 is 14 amino acids long. V shed 8 bases, J shed 5 bases, and the junction held 8 bases outside the gene matches. The CDR3 region has the DNA TGTGCCAGCCAACCCGGACAGGGGGCCCACGAGCAGTACTTC. Translating it yields CASQPGQGAHEQYF.